Below are 14 T cell receptor beta chains sequenced from a single sample in a study of blood T cell repertoires in COVID-19. Using immunoSEQ multiplex PCR, the repertoire was profiled, and TCRdb retains in-frame clones only, with some absent. Here the sample spans just over 300,000 clones, 70% to 90% being singletons. Sequencing input: PBMCs or T cells enriched from blood (not recorded which). These receptors were taken from a young man who had recovered from COVID-19.

This chain joins TRBV28 and TRBJ2-2; perhaps TRBD2 as D (5 bases). CDR3 length: 15 residues. Germline CDR1 MDHEN, CDR2 SYDVKM. V lost 3 bases and J lost 5, with 13 bases in between. The CDR3 spells CASSFGGFRTGELFF. As DNA, the CDR3 is TGTGCCAGCAGTTTTGGCGGGTTCAGGACCGGGGAGCTGTTTTTT.

This clone appeared a few times. This rearrangement joins TRBV2 to TRBJ1-6; D perhaps matches TRBD1 (6 bases). Germline CDR1 is SNHLY and CDR2 is FYNNEI. Trimming took 4 bases from V and 10 from J, leaving 14 bases between them. This CDR3 has 14 residues. The CDR3: CASSGGQGSSPLHF. The CDR3 DNA sequence: TGTGCCAGCAGTGGGGGCCAGGGGTCCTCACCCCTCCACTTT. Full variable domain (outside the CDR3, taken from reference TRBV2 and TRBJ1-6): EPEVTQTPSHQVTQMGQEVILRCVPISNHLYFYWYRQILGQKVEFLVSFYNNEISEKSEIFDDQFSVERPDGSNFTLKIRSTKLEDSAMYFCASSGGQGSSPLHFGNGTRLTVT.

This clone appeared a single time. The chain is built from TRBV6-2 or TRBV6-3 and TRBJ2-5; weak D call: TRBD2 (5 bases). The CDR3 contains 15 residues. Germline V gene lookup returns CDR1 MNHEY and CDR2 SVGEGT. Trimming cost V 1 base and J 4 bases, with 13 bases left between them. Written as DNA, the CDR3 is TGTGCCAGCAGTTACTTATCACGGGGATTAGAGACCCAGTACTTC. Its protein product is CASSYLSRGLETQYF.

This chain uses TRBV27 with TRBJ1-5, with a tentative D call TRBD1 (6 bases). This CDR3 has 15 amino acids. Trimming took 2 bases from V and 5 from J, leaving 13 bases between them. Germline-derived CDR1 and CDR2 are MNHEY and SMNVEV (reference sequence). The CDR3, as DNA: TGTGCCAGCAGTTTAGGGACGGGGGGCTATCAGCCCCAGCATTTT. Translation gives CASSLGTGGYQPQHF.

The chain carries TRBV7-2 and TRBJ1-2, with 9 bases matching TRBD1. The CDR3 is 16 residues long. The trim removed 5 bases at V and 8 bases at J, leaving 15 bases unmatched. Germline V gene sequence: CDR1 SGHTA, CDR2 FQGNSA. This CDR3 is CASSLRPGQGFEGYTF. CDR3 in DNA: TGTGCCAGCAGCCTTAGACCGGGACAGGGTTTCGAAGGCTACACCTTC.

The chain uses TRBV19 and TRBJ2-7; no reliable D call. There are 12 residues in the CDR3. V was cut by 4 bases and J by 2 bases, with 6 bases left in between. The V gene's germline CDR1 is LNHDA and CDR2 SQIVND (reference sequence). CDR3 region: CASSNSPYEQYF. The CDR3 region has the DNA TGTGCCAGTAGTAATTCTCCCTACGAGCAGTACTTC.

CDR3 nucleotide sequence: TGCGCCAGCAGCCAAGTAGGGGGAATTGAAGCTTTCTTT. Amino acid sequence: CASSQVGGIEAFF. The genes are TRBV4-1 and TRBJ1-1, with a possible D match to TRBD1 (6 bases). The CDR3 spans 13 residues. Germline CDR1 reads MGHRA; CDR2 reads YSYEKL. The ends were cut back, 1 base at V and 7 bases at J, with 10 bases in the middle.

This chain joins TRBV7-8 and TRBJ2-7, with TRBD2 matching over 7 bases. The CDR3 loop spans 14 amino acids. J lost 7 bases, V lost 0 bases, and 6 bases had no gene match. Germline lookup yields CDR1 SGHVS and CDR2 FQNEAQ. Here the CDR3 reads CASSLAGGGREQYF. The DNA of the CDR3 is TGTGCCAGCAGCTTAGCTGGGGGGGGTCGAGAGCAGTACTTC.

CDR3 DNA sequence: TGTGCCAGCAGCTCGCGAGGGGAGCAGTTCTTC. Its translation: CASSSRGEQFF. J is TRBJ2-1 and V is TRBV27; a possible D gene is TRBD2 (5 bases). The V and J ends lost 6 bases and 10 bases respectively, with 10 bases between them. Germline values: CDR1 MNHEY, CDR2 SMNVEV (reference sequence). This CDR3 region has 11 residues.

This chain links TRBV11-3 with TRBJ2-3; 8 bases are a match to TRBD2. The length of the CDR3 is 16 residues. J was trimmed by 3 bases and V by 1 base; bases with no gene match: 6. Germline V gene data show CDR1 as SGHNT and CDR2 as YENEEA. The CDR3 DNA is TGTGCCAGCAGCTTAGGGCTCAGCGGGAGAACAGATACGCAGTATTTT. Amino acid sequence: CASSLGLSGRTDTQYF.

The chain links TRBV5-1 to TRBJ1-4; D not certain. Trimming removed 6 bases from V and 1 base from J, with 13 bases in between. Germline CDR1 and CDR2: SGHRS and YFSETQ. This CDR3 region has 15 residues. The CDR3, as DNA: TGCGCCAGCACCCCCGGCCGGGGAACTAATGAAAAACTGTTTTTT. It codes for CASTPGRGTNEKLFF.

J is TRBJ2-4 and V is TRBV3-1 (or the pseudogene TRBV3-2); TRBD2 agrees at 16 bases. The J segment lost 8 bases and the V segment lost 6 bases, leaving 13 bases of the junction unmatched. Per the germline V gene, CDR1 is LGHDT and CDR2 is YNNKEL (reference sequence). This CDR3 spans 18 amino acids. In nucleotides, the CDR3 is TGTGCCAGCAGTCCCTTCCTTGGGACTAGCGGGGGGGCTGACATTCAGTACTTC. Its translation is CASSPFLGTSGGADIQYF.

The V gene is TRBV5-4, the J gene TRBJ1-1; D is unresolved. Germline V gives CDR1 SGHNT, CDR2 YYREEE (reference sequence). The CDR3 has 13 residues. Trimming left V 2 bases short and J 3 bases short, with 8 bases between. As DNA, the CDR3 is TGTGCCAGCAGCTTAGACTGGGACACTGAAGCTTTCTTT. Its translation is CASSLDWDTEAFF.

The CDR3 region has the DNA TGTGCCAGCAGCCAAGATAGGGGCCTCAACCCCCTCTATGGCTACACCTTC. Translation gives CASSQDRGLNPLYGYTF. This chain links TRBV3-1 (or the pseudogene TRBV3-2) with TRBJ1-2; TRBD1 is a possible D gene (5 bases). The CDR3 length is 17 residues. Trimming pared 0 bases from V and 4 bases from J, leaving 18 bases between. CDR1 LGHDT and CDR2 YNNKEL come from the germline V gene (reference sequence).